The clone carrying this T cell receptor beta chain was observed many times. What it binds is not known. Conversion of TCR transcripts into cDNA relied on 5'RACE template switching, which added a universal primer site and UMIs. TCRdb re-called the 5' RACE reads through MiXCR, storing one row per CDR3 protein. The table includes 300,000 or so distinct CDR3 sequences, roughly 7.5% detected once. The sample is drawn from a study of T cells after yellow fever vaccination. Study results and limitations: The appearance of a small share of clonotypes in both CD4 and CD8 compartments was observed. The booster response re-showed most primary clones: 96% CD4, more than 70% CD8.

Germline V gene lookup returns CDR1 SGHTA and CDR2 FQGNSA. V lost 5 bases to trimming and J lost 0 bases, with 11 bases between them. The CDR3 spans 15 residues. The chain couples TRBV7-2 to TRBJ1-5; perhaps TRBD1 as D (5 bases). The TCR sequence derives from a man aged 18 to 29 who received the YFV17D yellow fever vaccine. The sample was PBMCs, taken about 49 days after the first yellow fever vaccination. Here the CDR3 reads CASSPRGYSNQPQHF. The CDR3 DNA reads as TGTGCCAGCAGCCCAAGGGGTTATAGCAATCAGCCCCAGCATTTT.